Each of the 17 T cell receptor beta chains below was sequenced from the same sample in a study of OX40 agonist ivuxolimab in advanced cancers. The data were produced by immunoSEQ multiplex PCR, yet TCRdb's version contains in-frame clones alone and is incomplete. The data contain about 83,000 clones, around nine tenths of them singletons. This specimen consisted of CD4+ or CD8+ T cells sorted from blood, obtained in a trial of the OX40 agonist ivuxolimab. These receptors originate from an adult with an advanced solid tumor such as melanoma, head and neck, liver or kidney cancer.

This clone was detected once. A read error may produce the germline difference seen at one junction end. The chain has TRBV9 and TRBJ1-1, with D possibly being TRBD1 (6 bases). This CDR3 region has 15 residues. From germline, CDR1 is SGDLS and CDR2 YYNGEE. The CDR3 region is CASRAHEGGNTEALF. CDR3 sequence (DNA): TGTGCCAGCAGGGCCCATGAGGGGGGGAACACTGAAGCTCTCTTT. The whole variable domain, remainder taken from reference TRBV9 and TRBJ1-1, is DSGVTQTPKHLITATGQRVTLRCSPRSGDLSVYWYQQSLDQGLQFLIQYYNGEERAKGNILERFSAQQFPDLHSELNLSSLELGDSALYFCASRAHEGGNTEALFGQGTRLTVV.

V gene TRBV9 combines with J gene TRBJ2-5; D tentatively fits TRBD1 or TRBD2 (6 bases each). The CDR3 is made up of 14 amino acids. The V gene lost 2 bases and the J gene lost 1 base, with 9 bases spanning the gap. Per the germline V gene, CDR1 is SGDLS and CDR2 is YYNGEE. CDR3 coding DNA: TGTGCCAGCAGCGTCACGGGGGCCCAAGAGACCCAGTACTTC. Amino acids: CASSVTGAQETQYF.

This clone was counted once. This rearrangement joins TRBV27 to TRBJ1-4; D possibly corresponds to TRBD1 (6 bases). Germline CDR1 is MNHEY and CDR2 is SMNVEV (reference sequence). CDR3 length: 16 residues. V lost 2 bases and J 6 bases, leaving 16 bases between the germline ends. The CDR3 spells CASSLTGFRGDEKLFF. CDR3 nucleotides: TGTGCCAGCAGTTTAACCGGGTTCAGGGGTGATGAAAAACTGTTTTTT.

V usage is TRBV5-1 and J usage is TRBJ2-5; 9 bases map to TRBD1. This CDR3 region has 15 residues. From germline, CDR1 is SGHRS and CDR2 YFSETQ. Trimming took 7 bases from V and 4 from J; bases not matched to a gene: 11. CDR3 in DNA: TGCGCCAGCCGGGAGAGCACAGGGGGCTCAGAGACCCAGTACTTC. Amino acids: CASRESTGGSETQYF. Using reference TRBV5-1 and TRBJ2-5 for the parts outside the CDR3, the full variable domain is KAGVTQTPRYLIKTRGQQVTLSCSPISGHRSVSWYQQTPGQGLQFLFEYFSETQRNKGNFPGRFSGRQFSNSRSEMNVSTLELGDSALYLCASRESTGGSETQYFGPGTRLLVL.

V gene TRBV20-1 combines with J gene TRBJ2-3; D not resolved. The CDR3 runs 11 residues. CDR1 is DFQATT and CDR2 is SNEGSKA in the germline V gene (reference sequence). The germline V and J ends were trimmed by 6 bases and 5 bases, with 9 bases remaining between them. The CDR3 reads CSAVVGDTQYF. CDR3 coding DNA: TGCAGTGCCGTTGTCGGAGATACGCAGTATTTT.

This clone was recorded only once. The chain recombines TRBV27 with TRBJ2-5; TRBD1 aligns across 10 bases. This CDR3 is built from 14 residues. In germline, CDR1 is MNHEY, CDR2 SMNVEV (reference sequence). The V segment lost 6 bases and the J segment 2 bases; nucleotides outside the gene matches: 3. CDR3: CASSRGQGQETQYF. The CDR3 DNA reads as TGTGCCAGCAGCAGGGGACAGGGGCAAGAGACCCAGTACTTC.

This clone was counted a single time. The chain employs TRBV7-2 and TRBJ1-3; D may be TRBD1 (6 bases). There are 16 residues in the CDR3. Germline lookup yields CDR1 SGHTA and CDR2 FQGNSA. V shed 5 bases and J shed 4 bases, with 18 bases lying between them. The CDR3 DNA sequence: TGTGCCAGCAGCCCTCGAGACAGGACACTAGGAAACACCATATATTTT. This sequence encodes CASSPRDRTLGNTIYF.

J is TRBJ2-2 and V is TRBV6-6; D is ambiguous. The CDR3 totals 14 residues. Trimming removed 0 bases at V and 8 bases at J, with 10 bases between. CDR1 and CDR2 from the germline V gene are MNHNY and SVGAGI (reference sequence). CDR3 in amino acids: CASSYSQWTGELFF. CDR3 coding DNA: TGTGCCAGCAGTTACTCACAATGGACGGGGGAGCTGTTTTTT.

The rearrangement uses TRBV11-2 and TRBJ2-3, with D possibly TRBD1 on 7 matching bases. This CDR3 contains 16 residues. Trimming took 7 bases from V and 5 from J, leaving 22 bases between them. Germline V gene lookup returns CDR1 SGHAT and CDR2 FQNNGV. Here the CDR3 DNA reads TGTGCCAGCACAACCCTAAAGGCAGGGGGAGGAGATACGCAGTATTTT. It codes for CASTTLKAGGGDTQYF.

The rearrangement joins TRBV18 to TRBJ2-7; a weak D match, TRBD2 (5 bases). Germline CDR1 is KGHSH and CDR2 is LQKENI. The CDR3 loop spans 13 amino acids. The V end was cut by 6 bases, the J end by 0 bases, with 9 bases between. The CDR3 DNA is TGTGCCAGCTCTCCGGGGAGCTCCTACGAGCAGTACTTC. This gives the protein CASSPGSSYEQYF.

This clone was seen a handful of times. CDR3 protein: CASSSGAWGEKLFF. CDR3 in DNA: TGTGCCAGCAGTTCCGGCGCGTGGGGTGAAAAACTGTTTTTT. The chain couples TRBV25-1 to TRBJ1-4; unclear D gene. The ends were cut back, 5 bases at V and 7 bases at J, with 14 bases in the middle. Per germline, CDR1 MGHDK and CDR2 SYGVNS. The CDR3 totals 14 residues. The variable domain in full, completed from reference TRBV25-1 and TRBJ1-4, reads EADIYQTPRYLVIGTGKKITLECSQTMGHDKMYWYQQDPGMELHLIHYSYGVNSTEKGDLSSESTVSRIRTEHFPLTLESARPSHTSQYLCASSSGAWGEKLFFGSGTQLSVL.

The chain links TRBV28 to TRBJ1-1; a weak D match, TRBD1 (5 bases). Germline V gene data show CDR1 as MDHEN and CDR2 as SYDVKM. V lost 4 bases, J lost 5 bases, and 14 bases lay in between. The CDR3 extends over 14 amino acids. The chain's CDR3 is CASSWGRGGTEAFF. The CDR3 DNA follows: TGTGCCAGCAGTTGGGGAAGGGGTGGAACTGAAGCTTTCTTT. The whole variable domain, remainder taken from reference TRBV28 and TRBJ1-1, is DVKVTQSSRYLVKRTGEKVFLECVQDMDHENMFWYRQDPGLGLRLIYFSYDVKMKEKGDIPEGYSVSREKKERFSLILESASTNQTSMYLCASSWGRGGTEAFFGQGTRLTVV.

This clone was counted between two and nine times. The chain combines TRBV7-2 with TRBJ2-1, with D unclear. The CDR3 runs to 13 residues. Looked up from germline, CDR1 is SGHTA and CDR2 is FQGNSA. Trimming took off 5 bases at V and 3 bases at J, with 8 bases between the two ends. The CDR3 DNA reads as TGTGCCAGCAGCCTTCAGAGCTACAATGAGCAGTTCTTC. Translation gives CASSLQSYNEQFF. Looking up the rest from reference TRBV7-2 and TRBJ2-1 gives the full variable domain: GAGVSQSPSNKVTEKGKDVELRCDPISGHTALYWYRQSLGQGLEFLIYFQGNSAPDKSGLPSDRFSAERTGGSVSTLTIQRTQQEDSAVYLCASSLQSYNEQFFGPGTRLTVL.

This rearrangement joins TRBV5-6 to TRBJ1-1, with D perhaps TRBD1 (6 bases). Trimming left V 0 bases short and J 0 bases short, with 9 bases between. This CDR3 is built from 15 residues. Germline CDR1 is SGHDT and CDR2 is YYEEEE. CDR3 sequence (DNA): TGTGCCAGCAGCTTGGTGGACAGAATGAACACTGAAGCTTTCTTT. This sequence encodes CASSLVDRMNTEAFF.

This chain links TRBV19 with TRBJ2-7, with 8 bases identical to TRBD2. The V segment lost 5 bases and the J segment 7 bases; nucleotides outside the gene matches: 19. The germline CDR1 and CDR2 sequences are LNHDA and SQIVND (reference sequence). The CDR3 is made up of 17 amino acids. CDR3 in DNA: TGTGCCAGTAGTTCATTCGGGGGGGCGCGAGGGGAGAGTGAGCAGTACTTC. Amino acid sequence: CASSSFGGARGESEQYF.

The rearrangement joins TRBV2 to TRBJ2-7; 7 bases match TRBD2. The CDR3 length is 15 residues. Trimming cost V 3 bases and J 0 bases; bases outside gene matches: 5. Germline V gene lookup returns CDR1 SNHLY and CDR2 FYNNEI. Here the CDR3 DNA reads TGTGCCAGCAGTGATTTAGCGGGCAGCTCCTACGAGCAGTACTTC. Encoded protein: CASSDLAGSSYEQYF.

This chain links TRBV15 with TRBJ1-2, with 8 bases fitting TRBD1. Germline V lookup: CDR1 LNHNV, CDR2 YYDKDF (reference sequence). The CDR3 sequence is 17 residues long. J was trimmed by 5 bases and V by 5 bases; bases with no gene match: 16. CDR3 sequence reads: CATSPRPGQAPHYGYTF. As DNA, the CDR3 is TGTGCCACCAGCCCCCGGCCGGGACAGGCGCCCCATTATGGCTACACCTTC.